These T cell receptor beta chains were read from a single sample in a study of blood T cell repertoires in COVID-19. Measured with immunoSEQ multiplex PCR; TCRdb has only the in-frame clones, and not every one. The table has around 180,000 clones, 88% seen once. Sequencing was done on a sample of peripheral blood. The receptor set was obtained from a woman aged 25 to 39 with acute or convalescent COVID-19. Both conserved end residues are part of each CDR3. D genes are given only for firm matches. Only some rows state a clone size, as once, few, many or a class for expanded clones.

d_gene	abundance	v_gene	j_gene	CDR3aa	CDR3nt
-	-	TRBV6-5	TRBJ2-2	CASSYTSGRGELFF	TGTGCCAGCAGTTACACTTCCGGGAGAGGGGAGCTGTTTTTT
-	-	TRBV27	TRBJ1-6	CASSLLTGGDSPLHF	TGTGCCAGCAGTTTATTGACAGGAGGCGATTCACCCCTCCACTTT
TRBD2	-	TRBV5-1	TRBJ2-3	CASGGTSGKLDTQYF	TGCGCCAGCGGTGGGACTAGCGGGAAATTAGATACGCAGTATTTT
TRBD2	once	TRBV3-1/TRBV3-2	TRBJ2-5	CASSPYLAGGVETQYF	TGTGCCAGCAGCCCCTACTTAGCGGGAGGGGTAGAGACCCAGTACTTC
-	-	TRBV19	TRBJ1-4	CATTQDFEKLFF	TGTGCCACAACACAGGATTTCGAAAAACTGTTTTTT
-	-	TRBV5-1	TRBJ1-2	CASSPDGYTF	TGCGCCAGCAGCCCGGATGGCTACACCTTC
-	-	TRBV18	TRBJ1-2	CASHPGYKAPYGYTF	TGTGCCAGCCACCCGGGATACAAGGCCCCCTATGGCTACACCTTC
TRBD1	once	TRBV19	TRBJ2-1	CASGGQGADEQFF	TGTGCCAGTGGAGGGCAGGGGGCTGATGAGCAGTTCTTC
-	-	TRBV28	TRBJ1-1	CASSRFGNGIEAFF	TGTGCCAGCAGTCGGTTCGGGAACGGGATTGAAGCTTTCTTT
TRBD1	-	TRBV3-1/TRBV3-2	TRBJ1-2	CASSRGSTGGQTF	TGTGCCAGCAGCCGAGGGTCGACAGGGGGCCAAACCTTC
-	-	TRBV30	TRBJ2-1	CAWSVYLDEQFF	TGTGCCTGGAGTGTTTATCTTGATGAGCAGTTCTTC
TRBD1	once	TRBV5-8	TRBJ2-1	CASSDQGASYNEQFF	TGTGCCAGCAGCGATCAGGGGGCATCCTACAATGAGCAGTTCTTC
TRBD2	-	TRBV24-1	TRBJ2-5	CATSDSERGRETQYF	TGTGCCACCAGTGATTCGGAGCGGGGGAGGGAGACCCAGTACTTC
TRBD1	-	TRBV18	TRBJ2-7	CASSPSHGTEGYEQYF	TGTGCCAGCTCACCAAGTCACGGGACAGAAGGCTACGAGCAGTACTTC
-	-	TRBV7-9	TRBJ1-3	CASSPSGSGNTIYF	TGTGCCAGCAGTCCTTCGGGCTCTGGAAACACCATATATTTT
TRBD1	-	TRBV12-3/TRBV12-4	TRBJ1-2	CASTTGQGYGYTF	TGTGCCAGCACCACGGGACAGGGGTATGGCTACACCTTC
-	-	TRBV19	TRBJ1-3	CASTRRGAGNTIYF	TGTGCCAGTACAAGACGGGGAGCCGGAAACACCATATATTTT
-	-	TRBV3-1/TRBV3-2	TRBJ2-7	CASSQMAGTREQYF	TGTGCCAGCAGCCAAATGGCGGGAACGAGAGAGCAGTACTTC
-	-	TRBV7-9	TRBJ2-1	CASSLGAANEQFF	TGTGCCAGCAGCTTGGGGGCTGCCAATGAGCAGTTCTTC
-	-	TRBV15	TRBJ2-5	CATSRDRPGGTQYF	TGTGCCACCAGCAGAGATCGGCCAGGTGGGACCCAGTACTTC
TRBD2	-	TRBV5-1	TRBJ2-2	CASMQREGPTGELFF	TGCGCCAGCATGCAGCGGGAGGGTCCCACCGGGGAGCTGTTTTTT
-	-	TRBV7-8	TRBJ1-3	CASSLGRLSSYNTIYF	TGTGCCAGCAGCTTAGGGCGACTGAGCTCTTATAACACCATATATTTT
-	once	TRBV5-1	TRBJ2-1	CASSLVALGNEQFF	TGCGCCAGCAGCTTGGTAGCTCTCGGCAATGAGCAGTTCTTC
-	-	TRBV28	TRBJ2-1	CASSPQGGNEQFF	TGTGCCAGCAGCCCCCAGGGTGGCAATGAGCAGTTCTTC
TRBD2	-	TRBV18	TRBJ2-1	CASSLTSGEQFF	TGTGCCAGCTCTTTGACTAGCGGTGAGCAGTTCTTC
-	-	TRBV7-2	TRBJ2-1	CASTPGLNNEQFF	TGTGCCAGCACCCCGGGACTGAACAATGAGCAGTTCTTC
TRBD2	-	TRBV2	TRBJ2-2	CAASGTNTGELFF	TGTGCCGCTAGCGGAACGAACACCGGGGAGCTGTTTTTT
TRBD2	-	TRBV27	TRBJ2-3	CASSLPALAGYTDTQYF	TGTGCCAGCAGTCTACCAGCCCTAGCGGGATACACAGATACGCAGTATTTT
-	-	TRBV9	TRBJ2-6	CASTRDGANVLTF	TGTGCCAGCACCAGGGATGGGGCCAACGTCCTGACTTTC
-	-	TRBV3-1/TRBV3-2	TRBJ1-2	CASSQVWSGGYTF	TGTGCCAGCAGCCAAGTTTGGTCGGGAGGCTACACCTTC
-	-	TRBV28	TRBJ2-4	CASSPPPKAVKNIQYF	TGTGCCAGCAGTCCCCCGCCTAAGGCGGTCAAAAACATTCAGTACTTC
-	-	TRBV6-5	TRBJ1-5	CASSYRRDRRNQPQHF	TGTGCCAGCAGTTATCGGAGGGACCGTCGGAATCAGCCCCAGCATTTT
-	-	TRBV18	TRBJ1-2	CASSPLYSNYGYTF	TGTGCCAGCTCACCCCTATACTCTAACTATGGCTACACCTTC
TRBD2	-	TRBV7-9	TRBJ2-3	CASSLILAEDTQYF	TGTGCCAGCAGCTTAATACTAGCGGAAGATACGCAGTATTTT
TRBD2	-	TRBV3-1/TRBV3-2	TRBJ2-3	CASSHPSGSTDTQYF	TGTGCCAGCAGCCACCCTAGCGGGAGCACAGATACGCAGTATTTT
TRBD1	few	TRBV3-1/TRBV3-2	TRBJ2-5	CASSYPGTGVETQYF	TGTGCCAGCAGCTACCCCGGGACAGGGGTGGAGACCCAGTACTTC
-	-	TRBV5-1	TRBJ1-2	CASSLHENYGYTF	TGCGCCAGCAGCTTGCATGAGAACTATGGCTACACCTTC
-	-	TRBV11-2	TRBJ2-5	CASRTIRGEETQYF	TGTGCCAGCAGGACCATCAGGGGGGAAGAGACCCAGTACTTC
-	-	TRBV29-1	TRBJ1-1	CSDGTEAFF	TGCAGCGATGGGACAGAAGCTTTCTTT
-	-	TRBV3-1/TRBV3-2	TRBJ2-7	CATQWSGEQYF	TGTGCCACCCAATGGTCGGGCGAGCAGTACTTC
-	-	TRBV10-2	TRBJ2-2	CASSWTVGELFF	TGCGCCAGCAGTTGGACTGTCGGGGAGCTGTTTTTT
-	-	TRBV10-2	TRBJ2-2	CASSESSLMNTGELFF	TGCGCCAGCAGTGAGAGTAGCCTGATGAACACCGGGGAGCTGTTTTTT
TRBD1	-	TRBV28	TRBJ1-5	CASSLTGGAPMNQPQHF	TGTGCCAGCAGTTTAACAGGGGGCGCCCCGATGAATCAGCCCCAGCATTTT
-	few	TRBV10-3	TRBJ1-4	CAISESRGGSTNEKLFF	TGTGCCATCAGTGAGTCGCGGGGGGGATCAACTAATGAAAAACTGTTTTTT
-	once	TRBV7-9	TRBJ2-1	CASSLSGEQFF	TGTGCCAGCAGCTTAAGCGGGGAGCAGTTCTTC
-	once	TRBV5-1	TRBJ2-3	CASSLYLNTDTQYF	TGCGCCAGCAGCCTATACTTAAACACAGATACGCAGTATTTT
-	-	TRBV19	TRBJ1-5	CASSFWQNNQPQHF	TGTGCCAGTAGTTTCTGGCAGAACAATCAGCCCCAGCATTTT
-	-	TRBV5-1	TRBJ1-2	CASSPDSPTLSTRYTF	TGCGCCAGCAGCCCCGACAGCCCCACTTTAAGTACGCGCTACACCTTC
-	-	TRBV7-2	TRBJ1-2	CASSLGTERRYTF	TGTGCCAGCAGCTTAGGCACAGAGAGACGATACACCTTC
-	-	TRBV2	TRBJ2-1	CASSPVSSYNEQFF	TGTGCCAGCAGTCCGGTAAGCTCCTACAATGAGCAGTTCTTC
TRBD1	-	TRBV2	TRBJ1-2	CASSGTGTGARGYTF	TGTGCCAGCAGTGGAACCGGGACAGGGGCACGGGGCTACACCTTC
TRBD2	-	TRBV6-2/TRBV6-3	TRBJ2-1	CASSPVSTSVNEQFF	TGTGCCAGCAGCCCTGTCAGTACTAGCGTAAATGAGCAGTTCTTC
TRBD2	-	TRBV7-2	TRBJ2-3	CASSLVGGADTQYF	TGTGCCAGCAGCTTAGTTGGGGGGGCAGATACGCAGTATTTT
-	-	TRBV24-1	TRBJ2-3	CATSAASTDTQYF	TGTGCCACCTCCGCGGCTAGCACAGATACGCAGTATTTT
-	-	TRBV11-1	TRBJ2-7	CASSSLRHHQYF	TGTGCCAGCAGCTCACTGAGGCACCACCAGTACTTC
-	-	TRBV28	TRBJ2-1	CATRPGLYNEQFF	TGTGCCACCAGACCGGGACTTTACAATGAGCAGTTCTTC
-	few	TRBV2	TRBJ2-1	CASSELHEQFF	TGTGCCAGCAGTGAACTCCATGAGCAGTTCTTC
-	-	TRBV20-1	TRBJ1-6	CSASLQGGSPLHF	TGCAGTGCTAGTCTCCAGGGAGGATCACCCCTCCACTTT
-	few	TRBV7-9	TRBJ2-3	CASSLGERATDTQYF	TGTGCCAGCAGCTTAGGCGAGAGGGCCACAGATACGCAGTATTTT